Below, one T cell receptor beta chain is given with its context. The target antigen is unknown. These data originate in a study of cytomegalovirus exposure and HLA in healthy donors. Though probably carrying unrecorded immune exposures, donors were nominally healthy at sampling. A multiplex PCR was run with 60 Vbeta primers and 13 Jbeta primers. TCRdb keeps only in-frame clones here, not all; method: immunoSEQ multiplex PCR. The profile shows 99,000 or so clones, about 80% of them singletons. Study observations and caveats: Later on, a genetic analysis was performed. It linked a missense variant in DCLRE1C with V- and J-gene trimming of TCR beta.

The clonotype comes from a man aged 60-69 years in good health and CMV-seropositive. Sequenced input: PBMCs.

CDR3 nucleotide sequence: TGTGCCAGTACTACGAGGACAGGGAAGAACACTGAAGCTTTCTTT. Translation: CASTTRTGKNTEAFF. The J gene is TRBJ1-1, the V gene TRBV19, with 8 bases identical to TRBD1. After removal of 7 bases from V and 1 base from J, the junction contained 8 bases not matched to a gene. The CDR3 sequence is 15 residues long. Germline assignment: CDR1 LNHDA and CDR2 SQIVND (reference sequence).